This T cell receptor (beta chain) originates from a study of blood T cell repertoires in COVID-19. In the study overall: The cDNA or gDNA used as material had been derived from T cells, B-cell-depleted T cells, or PBMCs.

V was pared by 1 base and J by 3 bases, with 4 bases between. From germline, CDR1 is SGHDT and CDR2 YYEEEE. The CDR3 has 12 amino acids. Some clones are missing from TCRdb's copy, which holds only in-frame ones; the method was immunoSEQ multiplex PCR. The table lists 400,000 to 500,000 clones, roughly 88% of them singletons, with 1.2% to 1.5% in the top ten. The rearrangement links TRBV5-6 to TRBJ1-2, with unresolved D. This TCR was sampled from a woman aged 18-29 years who had been exposed to COVID-19. Sample: PBMCs or T cells enriched from blood (not recorded which). CDR3 amino acids: CASSLTDYGYTF. DNA of the CDR3: TGTGCCAGCAGCTTGACAGACTATGGCTACACCTTC.